This TCR beta chain was retrieved from a study of identical twins. General study findings and limits: Models, which agreed with sharing between unrelated individuals, nonetheless underestimated the out-of-frame TCR alpha sharing seen in monozygotic twins. The study drew conclusions from cross-sectional statistical analysis, not from following the same donors.

V lost 5 bases to trimming and J lost 7 bases, with 17 bases between them. Germline V gives CDR1 LNHNV, CDR2 YYDKDF (reference sequence). The CDR3 covers 14 residues. This clonotype was counted at least ten times. Antigen unknown. In TCRdb, the 5' RACE reads were re-called with MiXCR into one record per CDR3 protein. Of approximately 590,000 distinct CDR3 sequences in the sample, more than 9% are singletons; the top ten hold approximately 3.2%. These data also formed part of another study, on yellow fever vaccine responses in identical twins.

The chain is built from TRBV15 and TRBJ2-5, with a tentative D call TRBD1 (5 bases). Material: PBMCs. The TCR was taken from a woman under 30 in good health. The CDR3 protein is CATSGQGSIRTQYF. The CDR3 bases are TGTGCCACCAGCGGACAAGGATCTATTCGGACCCAGTACTTC.